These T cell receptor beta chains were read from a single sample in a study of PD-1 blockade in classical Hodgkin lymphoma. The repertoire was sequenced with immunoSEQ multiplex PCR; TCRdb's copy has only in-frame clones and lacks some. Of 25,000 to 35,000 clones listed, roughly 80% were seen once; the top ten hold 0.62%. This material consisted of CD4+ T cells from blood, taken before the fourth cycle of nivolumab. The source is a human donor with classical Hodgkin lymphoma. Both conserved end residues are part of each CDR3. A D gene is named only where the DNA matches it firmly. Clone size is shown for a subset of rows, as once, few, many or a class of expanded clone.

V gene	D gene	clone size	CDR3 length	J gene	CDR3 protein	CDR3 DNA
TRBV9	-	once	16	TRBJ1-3	CASSVERSLGGNTIYF	TGTGCCAGCAGCGTAGAGAGGTCCCTAGGTGGAAACACCATATATTTT
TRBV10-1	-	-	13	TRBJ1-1	CASRASWNTEAFF	TGCGCCAGCAGGGCCTCTTGGAACACTGAAGCTTTCTTT
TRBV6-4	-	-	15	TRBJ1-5	CASSDSMPGNQPQHF	TGTGCCAGCAGTGACTCGATGCCAGGGAATCAGCCCCAGCATTTT
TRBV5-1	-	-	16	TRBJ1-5	CASSFRFAWSGQPQHF	TGTGCCAGCAGCTTTCGATTTGCATGGAGCGGTCAGCCCCAGCATTTT
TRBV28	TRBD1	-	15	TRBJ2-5	CASSSLGQAQETQYF	TGTGCCAGCAGTTCCTTGGGACAGGCGCAAGAGACCCAGTACTTC
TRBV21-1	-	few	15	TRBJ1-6	CASTTGTDPRWTLHF	TGTGCCAGCACCACAGGGACCGATCCCCGGTGGACCCTCCACTTT
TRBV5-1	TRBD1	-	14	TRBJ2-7	CASSLEDRAYEQYF	TGCGCCAGCAGCTTGGAAGACAGGGCATACGAGCAGTACTTC
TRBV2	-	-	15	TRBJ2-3	CASNRQAQYKDTQYF	TGTGCCAGCAATCGACAGGCCCAATACAAAGATACGCAGTATTTT
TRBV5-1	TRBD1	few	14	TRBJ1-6	CASSSGQGNSPLHF	TGCGCCAGCAGCTCCGGACAGGGGAATTCACCCCTCCACTTT
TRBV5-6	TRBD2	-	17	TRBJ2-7	CASSLAKASGGAHEQYF	TGTGCCAGCAGCTTGGCCAAGGCTAGCGGGGGGGCCCACGAGCAGTACTTC
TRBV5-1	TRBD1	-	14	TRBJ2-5	CASSSDRAKETQYF	TGCGCCAGCAGCTCGGACAGGGCGAAAGAGACCCAGTACTTC
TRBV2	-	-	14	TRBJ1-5	CASSESGRNQPQHF	TGTGCCAGCAGTGAATCAGGGAGAAATCAGCCCCAGCATTTT
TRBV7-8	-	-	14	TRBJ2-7	CASSLEARLYEQYF	TGTGCCAGCAGCTTAGAGGCCAGACTCTACGAGCAGTACTTC
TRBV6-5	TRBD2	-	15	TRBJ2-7	CASKTSGVKPYEQYF	TGTGCCAGCAAGACTAGCGGGGTAAAGCCCTACGAGCAGTACTTC
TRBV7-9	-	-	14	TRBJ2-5	CASSPRLNQETQYF	TGTGCCAGCAGCCCACGTTTGAACCAAGAGACCCAGTACTTC
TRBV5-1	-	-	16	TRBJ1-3	CASSLLGADSGNTIYF	TGCGCCAGCAGCTTGCTCGGGGCTGACTCTGGAAACACCATATATTTT
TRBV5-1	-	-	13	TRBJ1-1	CASSLGLNTEAFF	TGCGCCAGCAGCTTGGGGCTTAACACTGAAGCTTTCTTT
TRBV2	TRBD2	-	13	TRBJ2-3	CASSQAGKDTQYF	TGTGCCAGCAGCCAAGCGGGGAAAGATACGCAGTATTTT
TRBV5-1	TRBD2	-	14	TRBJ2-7	CASSEGTSFYEQYF	TGCGCCAGCAGCGAGGGGACTAGTTTCTACGAGCAGTACTTC
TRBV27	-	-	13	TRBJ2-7	CASTGRATHEQYF	TGTGCCAGCACGGGCAGGGCGACCCACGAGCAGTACTTC
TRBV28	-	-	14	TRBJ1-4	CASSSPAPNEKLFF	TGTGCCAGCAGCTCGCCGGCCCCTAATGAAAAACTGTTTTTT
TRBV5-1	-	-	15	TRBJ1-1	CASSSAPGGETEAFF	TGCGCCAGCAGCTCGGCCCCGGGCGGTGAGACTGAAGCTTTCTTT
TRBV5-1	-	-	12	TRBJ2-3	CASSPLPDTQYF	TGCGCCAGCAGCCCCCTGCCAGATACGCAGTATTTT
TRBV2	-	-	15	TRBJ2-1	CASSLRVRSYNEQFF	TGTGCCAGCAGCCTCAGGGTGCGCTCCTACAATGAGCAGTTCTTC
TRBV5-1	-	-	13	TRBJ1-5	CASSLVVGQPQHF	TGCGCCAGCAGCTTGGTGGTTGGTCAGCCCCAGCATTTT
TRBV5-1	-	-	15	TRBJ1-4	CASSLGAGINEKLFF	TGCGCCAGCAGCTTGGGGGCAGGGATTAATGAAAAACTGTTTTTT